This T cell receptor beta chain was obtained from a study of blood T cell repertoires in COVID-19. In the study overall: The samples span acute and convalescent COVID-19 from the United States, Italy and Spain. PBMCs, B-cell-depleted T cells, or T cells provided the cDNA or gDNA that made up the material.

With 4 bases clipped from V and 3 bases from J, the junction kept 9 bases outside the gene matches. This CDR3 comprises 16 residues. CDR1 and CDR2 (germline): SQVTM, ANQGSEA. TCRdb's table, derived via immunoSEQ multiplex PCR, lists solely in-frame clones and lacks some. Of about 220,000 clones listed, around 86% are singletons. J is TRBJ1-6 and V is TRBV29-1, with 7 bases aligning to TRBD1. This TCR came from a woman in her 70s with COVID-19, enrolled during active disease. Sequenced input: peripheral blood. DNA for the CDR3: TGCAGCGTTGTAGGGGGCCGTCCAGGCTATAATTCACCCCTCCACTTT. Translating it yields CSVVGGRPGYNSPLHF.